The 8 T cell receptor beta chains below all came from one sample that was sequenced in a study of T cell responses to AZD1222 COVID-19 vaccine. The assay was immunoSEQ multiplex PCR, and TCRdb's table has in-frame clones only and misses some. The sample yields tens of thousands of clones, 60% to 85% seen once. This specimen consisted of peripheral blood, obtained 28 days after the second dose of the MenACWY control vaccine. All receptors derive from an adult who received the MenACWY meningococcal vaccine as a control.

This clone was seen at least ten times. J is TRBJ2-1 and V is TRBV2, with 11 nucleotides matching TRBD2. V was pared by 7 bases and J by 10 bases, with 12 bases of the junction left unmatched. The V gene's germline CDR1 is SNHLY and CDR2 FYNNEI. The CDR3 runs to 15 residues. The CDR3, as DNA: TGTGCCAGCACCGAGGGGCTAGCGGGAGGCAGGGAGCAGTTCTTC. This gives the protein CASTEGLAGGREQFF.

The chain combines TRBV15 with TRBJ2-5; no definite D call. The CDR3 sequence is 16 residues long. CDR1 LNHNV and CDR2 YYDKDF come from the germline V gene (reference sequence). The germline V and J ends were trimmed by 1 base and 4 bases, with 16 bases remaining between them. The CDR3 sequence is CATSRGLHSTAETQYF. CDR3 nucleotide sequence: TGTGCCACCAGCAGAGGCCTCCACAGTACTGCAGAGACCCAGTACTTC.

The CDR3 is CASRSLGANTGELFF. The DNA of the CDR3 is TGTGCCAGCAGGAGTCTAGGCGCGAACACCGGGGAGCTGTTTTTT. The chain links TRBV2 to TRBJ2-2; D gene unclear. Trimming took 6 bases from V and 0 from J, leaving 11 bases between them. CDR1 and CDR2 (germline): SNHLY, FYNNEI. The CDR3 extends over 15 amino acids.

J is TRBJ2-1 and V is TRBV7-9; 7 positions match TRBD1. The germline V gene has CDR1 SEHNR and CDR2 FQNEAQ (reference sequence). V shed 1 base and J 6 bases; nucleotides not matched to a gene: 6. The CDR3 contains 15 residues. The CDR3 reads CASSLGTGEANEQFF. The CDR3 DNA reads TGTGCCAGCAGCTTAGGTACAGGGGAAGCCAATGAGCAGTTCTTC.

The chain employs TRBV6-5 and TRBJ2-7; D ambiguous. V gave up 8 bases and J gave up 6 bases, with 11 bases separating them. CDR3 length: 11 residues. CDR1 is MNHEY and CDR2 is SVGAGI in the germline V gene. CDR3 sequence reads: CASLSVGEQYF. Here the CDR3 DNA reads TGTGCCAGCTTGTCTGTCGGCGAGCAGTACTTC.

As concerns this clone: A junction end diverges from the germline sequence, so it may reflect a read error. This chain links TRBV15 with TRBJ1-4; TRBD1 agrees at 8 bases. Looked up from germline, CDR1 is LNHNV and CDR2 is YYDKDF (reference sequence). The CDR3 covers 14 residues. Written as DNA, the CDR3 is TGTGCCACCAACAGAGACAGGGGAGGTGAAAAACTGTTTTTT. Translation: CATNRDRGGEKLFF.

The chain has TRBV21-1 and TRBJ2-4; TRBD2 was called by the table and not checked on the DNA. TRBV21-1 is described as a pseudogene. The CDR3 runs 19 residues. DNA for the CDR3: TGTGCCAGCAGCACCCCCGGACTAGCGGGACCCTTAGCCAAAAACATTCAGTACTTC. The encoded protein is CASSTPGLAGPLAKNIQYF.

The rearrangement uses TRBV5-6 and TRBJ1-1; D remains ambiguous. Germline V lookup: CDR1 SGHDT, CDR2 YYEEEE. The CDR3 extends over 13 amino acids. V gave up 4 bases and J gave up 1 base, with 8 bases separating them. The CDR3 DNA reads as TGTGCCAGCAGCCGAACAGCGAACACTGAAGCTTTCTTT. Translating gives CASSRTANTEAFF.